This T cell receptor beta chain was recovered during a study of blood T cell repertoires in COVID-19. Study at large: Material from acute and convalescent COVID-19 was sourced from the United States, Italy and Spain. T cells, B-cell-depleted T cells, or PBMCs supplied cDNA or gDNA.

This CDR3 contains 15 residues. The V and J ends lost 2 bases and 4 bases, in that order; junction bases with no gene match: 7. Germline V CDR1 and CDR2: MNHEY, SVGEGT. As originally analysed: Nucleated cell number was recorded as an estimate derived from reference gene primer amplification. Clones were read by immunoSEQ multiplex PCR, and TCRdb kept only the in-frame ones, dropping some. That table gives V, J and clone size, and the DNA gave D and trimming. The sample consists of 40,000 to 55,000 clones, about nine tenths of them appearing once. Sample: peripheral blood. This clonotype was obtained from a man between 65 and 79 years old with active COVID-19. The rearrangement joins TRBV6-2 or TRBV6-3 to TRBJ1-1, with TRBD1 matching 7 bases. The DNA for the CDR3 is TGTGCCAGCAGTTACAGGGGGCCTGTTGGCACTGAAGCTTTCTTT. It is translated as CASSYRGPVGTEAFF.